Presented here are 32 T cell receptor beta chains from one specimen sequenced in a study of T cells after yellow fever vaccination. TCRdb reanalysed the 5' RACE reads using MiXCR and keeps one entry per CDR3 protein. The sample contains around 320,000 distinct CDR3 sequences, about 11% of which appear only once. This specimen consisted of CD4+ T cells sorted from PBMCs, obtained 45 days after the yellow fever booster vaccination. The receptors stem from a man in his late teens or twenties who received the YFV17D yellow fever vaccine.

This clonotype was seen many times. The rearrangement uses TRBV15 and TRBJ1-6; D remains ambiguous. Between the trimmed V and J ends, which lost 0 bases and 4 bases, there was a span of 7 bases. CDR3 size: 15 residues. Germline assignment: CDR1 LNHNV and CDR2 YYDKDF (reference sequence). DNA for the CDR3: TGTGCCACCAGCAGAGATGGTCAGTATAATTCACCCCTCCACTTT. It encodes CATSRDGQYNSPLHF.

This clonotype was observed a few times. The gene calls are TRBV28 and TRBJ1-5, with D possibly matching TRBD1 (6 bases). V was shortened by 7 bases and J by 2 bases, with 12 bases between the two germline ends. CDR3 length equals 14 residues. Germline lookup yields CDR1 MDHEN and CDR2 SYDVKM. CDR3 residues: CASNPGVGNQPQHF. The CDR3 DNA reads as TGTGCCAGCAACCCAGGGGTAGGCAATCAGCCCCAGCATTTT.

V is TRBV14 and J is TRBJ2-5; D is unclear. V lost 0 bases to trimming and J lost 7 bases, with 9 bases between them. Germline CDR1 and CDR2: SGHDN and FVKESK. This CDR3 comprises 13 residues. CDR3 nucleotide sequence: TGTGCCAGCAGCCAAGATATCTGGGGGACCCAGTACTTC. Translated: CASSQDIWGTQYF.

This clonotype was counted at least ten times. The gene calls are TRBV4-1 and TRBJ2-3; TRBD1 agrees at 7 bases. Germline trimming cut 6 bases from V and 1 base from J; bases unmatched to any gene: 7. This CDR3 is built from 15 residues. In germline, CDR1 is MGHRA, CDR2 YSYEKL. The CDR3 sequence: CASSFEGAGTDTQYF. In DNA, the CDR3 is TGCGCCAGCAGTTTTGAGGGGGCCGGCACAGATACGCAGTATTTT.

The J gene is TRBJ1-1, the V gene TRBV19, with D uncertain. Looked up from germline, CDR1 is LNHDA and CDR2 is SQIVND (reference sequence). CDR3 size: 14 residues. V dropped 3 bases and J dropped 0 bases, with 8 bases sitting between them. The DNA for the CDR3 is TGTGCCAGTAGTATTCCGTTTATGAACACTGAAGCTTTCTTT. Its protein is CASSIPFMNTEAFF.

There are many counts of this clonotype. This chain links TRBV11-2 with TRBJ2-3; 11 positions match TRBD2. V dropped 1 base and J dropped 2; count of bases not matched to a gene: 5. Germline V gene lookup returns CDR1 SGHAT and CDR2 FQNNGV. CDR3 size: 17 residues. The CDR3 is CASSLAGLAGFTDTQYF. CDR3 DNA sequence: TGTGCCAGCAGCTTAGCCGGACTAGCGGGTTTCACAGATACGCAGTATTTT.

This clonotype was observed a handful of times. The chain uses TRBV16 and TRBJ1-3, with a possible D match to TRBD1 (5 bases). Looked up from germline, CDR1 is KGHSY and CDR2 is FQNENV. CDR3 size: 20 residues. Trimming took off 3 bases at V and 6 bases at J, with 30 bases between the two ends. CDR3 in amino acids: CASSQHTYLATRGRENTIYF. In DNA form, the CDR3 reads TGTGCCAGCAGCCAGCACACCTACCTCGCGACGCGGGGCCGCGAAAACACCATATATTTT.

Only a few counts were recorded for this clonotype. V is TRBV6-1 and J is TRBJ2-7; D uncertain. Germline V lookup: CDR1 MNHNS, CDR2 SASEGT. CDR3 length: 15 residues. Trimming left V 1 base short and J 4 bases short, with 14 bases between. CDR3 loop: CASSEGPLPVYEQYF. The DNA of the CDR3 is TGTGCCAGCAGTGAAGGTCCCCTCCCAGTTTACGAGCAGTACTTC.

This clonotype was recorded a few times. The chain carries TRBV18 and TRBJ2-5, with 8 bases aligning to TRBD2. This CDR3 contains 15 residues. From germline, CDR1 is KGHSH and CDR2 LQKENI. Trimming removed 6 bases from V and 3 bases from J; junction bases left unmatched: 9. This CDR3 reads CASSPRRGAEETQYF. The CDR3 DNA sequence: TGTGCCAGCTCCCCGAGGCGGGGGGCCGAAGAGACCCAGTACTTC.

This clonotype was found many times. The chain links TRBV7-2 to TRBJ2-7; possibly TRBD2 for D (6 bases). CDR1 is SGHTA, CDR2 FQGNSA, per germline. V was pared by 0 bases and J by 2 bases, with 11 bases between. This CDR3 has 15 amino acids. The CDR3, as DNA: TGTGCCAGCAGCTTAGCGCAGGGAGGCCCCTACGAGCAGTACTTC. It yields the protein CASSLAQGGPYEQYF. Combining the CDR3 with reference TRBV7-2 and TRBJ2-7 gives the whole variable domain GAGVSQSPSNKVTEKGKDVELRCDPISGHTALYWYRQSLGQGLEFLIYFQGNSAPDKSGLPSDRFSAERTGGSVSTLTIQRTQQEDSAVYLCASSLAQGGPYEQYFGPGTRLTVT.

The chain recombines TRBV6-6 with TRBJ2-1, with TRBD2 matching over 9 bases. CDR3 size: 15 residues. Germline CDR1 is MNHNY and CDR2 is SVGAGI (reference sequence). With 6 bases clipped from V and 1 base from J, the junction kept 4 bases outside the gene matches. CDR3 amino acids: CASRDSGGSYNEQFF. In DNA, the CDR3 is TGTGCCAGCAGGGATAGCGGGGGATCCTACAATGAGCAGTTCTTC.

The chain combines TRBV6-2 or TRBV6-3 with TRBJ1-1; D is undetermined. Germline CDR1 MNHEY, CDR2 SVGEGT. The length of the CDR3 is 15 residues. V gave up 2 bases and J gave up 1 base, with 11 bases separating them. CDR3 DNA: TGTGCCAGCAGTTACATGGGCAGACCGAACACTGAAGCTTTCTTT. This encodes CASSYMGRPNTEAFF.

This clonotype was counted ten times or more. The chain employs TRBV4-1 and TRBJ1-1, with 7 positions matching TRBD1. Germline trimming cut 3 bases from V and 4 bases from J; bases unmatched to any gene: 8. The CDR3 length is 15 residues. Germline loops: CDR1 MGHRA, CDR2 YSYEKL. CDR3 residues: CASSHSRQGGTEAFF. CDR3 DNA: TGCGCCAGCAGCCACAGTAGACAGGGAGGCACTGAAGCTTTCTTT.

V usage is TRBV18 and J usage is TRBJ2-3; no reliable D call. V was trimmed by 0 bases and J by 6 bases, leaving 7 bases between them. The CDR3 sequence is 13 residues long. Germline V CDR1 and CDR2: KGHSH, LQKENI. The CDR3 nucleotides are TGTGCCAGCTCACCACCATCTTCGGATACGCAGTATTTT. Protein product: CASSPPSSDTQYF.

Ten or more counts support this clonotype. The genes are TRBV7-9 and TRBJ1-1; 9 nucleotides line up with TRBD1. CDR3 size: 15 residues. Germline CDR1 SEHNR, CDR2 FQNEAQ (reference sequence). With V trimmed by 5 bases and J by 4 bases, 8 bases remained unmatched. CDR3 sequence (DNA): TGTGCCAGCAGCGATAACAGGGGGCTGAGCACTGAAGCTTTCTTT. It yields the protein CASSDNRGLSTEAFF.

This clonotype has a handful of counts. The chain has TRBV5-6 and TRBJ2-1; possible D gene TRBD2, 5 bases. Germline V CDR1 and CDR2: SGHDT, YYEEEE. V lost 5 bases and J lost 0, with 12 bases in between. This CDR3 comprises 15 residues. The CDR3 loop reads CASRPGLSSYNEQFF. The CDR3 DNA is TGTGCCAGCAGGCCCGGACTTAGCTCCTACAATGAGCAGTTCTTC.

In its sample, this clonotype was seen many times. This chain links TRBV7-2 with TRBJ2-5, with 15 positions matching TRBD2. Germline CDR1 and CDR2: SGHTA and FQGNSA. The CDR3 has 16 amino acids. V lost 5 bases to trimming and J lost 5 bases; unmatched junction nucleotides: 6. The CDR3 reads CASSPGLAGGQETQYF. CDR3 DNA: TGTGCCAGCAGCCCGGGACTAGCGGGGGGACAGGAGACCCAGTACTTC. Combining the CDR3 with reference TRBV7-2 and TRBJ2-5 gives the whole variable domain GAGVSQSPSNKVTEKGKDVELRCDPISGHTALYWYRQSLGQGLEFLIYFQGNSAPDKSGLPSDRFSAERTGGSVSTLTIQRTQQEDSAVYLCASSPGLAGGQETQYFGPGTRLLVL.

This clonotype was counted a few times. The chain combines TRBV3-1 with TRBJ1-2; 7 bases are a match to TRBD1. The trim removed 1 base at V and 7 bases at J, leaving 6 bases unmatched. Germline values: CDR1 LGHDT, CDR2 YNNKEL (reference sequence). The CDR3 totals 14 residues. The CDR3 DNA reads as TGTGCCAGCAGCCAAGGGGACAGATTCCGTGGCTACACCTTC. This codes for CASSQGDRFRGYTF.

This clonotype was recorded a few times. V gene TRBV28 combines with J gene TRBJ1-4, with D perhaps TRBD1 (5 bases). V gave up 4 bases and J gave up 8 bases, with 17 bases separating them. The CDR3 spans 15 residues. From germline, CDR1 is MDHEN and CDR2 SYDVKM. The CDR3 reads CASSSSPGSNEKLFF. The CDR3 DNA reads as TGTGCCAGCAGTTCGAGCCCAGGGAGTAACGAAAAACTGTTTTTT.

V and J are TRBV5-1 and TRBJ1-6; D possibly corresponds to TRBD1 (5 bases). The CDR3 contains 13 residues. The germline V gene encodes CDR1 SGHRS and CDR2 YFSETQ. Trimming left V 2 bases short and J 9 bases short, with 9 bases between. CDR3 bases: TGCGCCAGCAGCTTTTTGGGGGTTTCACCCCTCCACTTT. Encoded protein: CASSFLGVSPLHF.

This rearrangement joins TRBV3-1 to TRBJ2-2, with D tentatively TRBD1 or TRBD2 (5 bases each). V gave up 4 bases and J gave up 5 bases, with 11 bases separating them. This CDR3 comprises 14 residues. In germline, CDR1 is LGHDT, CDR2 YNNKEL (reference sequence). The CDR3 DNA reads as TGTGCCAGCAGCCTTCGGGGCTTTACCGGGGAGCTGTTTTTT. Translation: CASSLRGFTGELFF.

The chain is built from TRBV6-6 and TRBJ2-2; D uncertain. Per the germline V gene, CDR1 is MNHNY and CDR2 is SVGAGI (reference sequence). Trimming stripped 2 bases from V and 1 base from J, with 2 bases between. This CDR3 has 13 amino acids. The CDR3 spells CASSYENTGELFF. CDR3 coding DNA: TGTGCCAGCAGTTACGAGAACACCGGGGAGCTGTTTTTT.

In its sample, this clonotype was seen many times. The chain uses TRBV27 and TRBJ2-3; D remains ambiguous. The ends were cut back, 8 bases at V and 9 bases at J, with 15 bases in the middle. In germline, CDR1 is MNHEY, CDR2 SMNVEV (reference sequence). The CDR3 has 12 residues. The CDR3: CASRSLVETQYF. The CDR3 nucleotides read TGTGCCAGCCGATCGCTGGTAGAGACGCAGTATTTT.

The chain links TRBV18 to TRBJ1-5; 12 bases fit TRBD1. The junction had 3 bases not matched to a gene; V was cut back by 4 bases and J by 5 bases. The CDR3 length is 15 residues. Germline values: CDR1 KGHSH, CDR2 LQKENI. CDR3 sequence reads: CASSRGTGGDQPQHF. In DNA form, the CDR3 reads TGTGCCAGCTCACGAGGGACAGGGGGCGATCAGCCCCAGCATTTT.

This chain joins TRBV4-1 and TRBJ2-7; D perhaps matches TRBD2 (7 bases). Germline lookup yields CDR1 MGHRA and CDR2 YSYEKL. V was clipped by 2 bases and J by 5 bases, with 16 bases between them. The CDR3 loop spans 15 amino acids. The CDR3, as DNA: TGCGCCAGCAGCCAAAGGGGAGGGGGGAGAAACGAGCAGTACTTC. Translation gives CASSQRGGGRNEQYF.

This clonotype was picked up many times. The genes are TRBV6-2 or TRBV6-3 and TRBJ2-1; 7 nucleotides align to TRBD2. This CDR3 is built from 14 residues. Trimming removed 7 bases from V and 2 bases from J; junction bases left unmatched: 5. Germline V gene data show CDR1 as MNHEY and CDR2 as SVGEGT. The CDR3 DNA is TGTGCCAGCAAACTCAGCGGGACCTACAATGAGCAGTTCTTC. Residues: CASKLSGTYNEQFF.

This clonotype was seen a few times. The rearrangement joins TRBV20-1 to TRBJ1-5, with TRBD1 as a possible D gene (6 bases). Trimming took off 0 bases at V and 3 bases at J, with 12 bases between the two ends. The germline gives CDR1 DFQATT, CDR2 SNEGSKA (reference sequence). CDR3 length equals 15 residues. CDR3 loop: CSAREIQGNNQPQHF. The CDR3 nucleotides read TGCAGTGCTAGAGAAATTCAGGGGAACAATCAGCCCCAGCATTTT.

This clonotype was recorded a few times. CDR3 coding DNA: TGTGCCACCAGTGATTTAGGCGGCGAGCAGTACTTC. It encodes CATSDLGGEQYF. The gene calls are TRBV24-1 and TRBJ2-7, with D uncertain. This CDR3 is 12 amino acids long. Trimming left V 1 base short and J 6 bases short, with 6 bases between. Germline V CDR1 and CDR2: KGHDR, SFDVKD.

This clonotype was seen many times. The chain joins TRBV4-3 to TRBJ1-1; D is undetermined. The CDR3 loop spans 16 amino acids. The V and J ends lost 0 bases and 0 bases respectively, with 11 bases between them. Germline CDR1 is LGHNA and CDR2 is YSLEER. In DNA, the CDR3 is TGCGCCAGCAGCCAAGATGGAATAGGTATGAACACTGAAGCTTTCTTT. Its protein product is CASSQDGIGMNTEAFF.

This clonotype occurred a few times. The chain recombines TRBV11-2 with TRBJ1-2; 7 nucleotides agree with TRBD1. CDR1 is SGHAT and CDR2 is FQNNGV in the germline V gene. The CDR3 is made up of 11 amino acids. Unmatched junction bases numbered 8, after V lost 5 bases and J lost 14 bases. The CDR3: CASSTGAGRTF. The CDR3 DNA reads TGTGCCAGCAGCACAGGGGCTGGAAGGACCTTC.

The table lists this clonotype with many counts. The chain carries TRBV20-1 and TRBJ2-7; 10 nucleotides match TRBD1. V lost 5 bases to trimming and J lost 5 bases; unmatched junction nucleotides: 3. The CDR3 contains 12 residues. Germline values: CDR1 DFQATT, CDR2 SNEGSKA (reference sequence). The CDR3 loop reads CSADRGQNEQYF. The CDR3 coding sequence is TGCAGTGCTGACAGGGGGCAAAACGAGCAGTACTTC.

This clonotype was seen only a few times. The chain has TRBV3-1 and TRBJ1-2; D gene uncertain. The V end lost 1 base, the J end lost 2 bases, and 2 bases lay between the germline ends. Germline V CDR1 and CDR2: LGHDT, YNNKEL (reference sequence). The CDR3 extends over 12 amino acids. The CDR3 coding sequence is TGTGCCAGCAGCCAAGGCAACTATGGCTACACCTTC. Translated: CASSQGNYGYTF.